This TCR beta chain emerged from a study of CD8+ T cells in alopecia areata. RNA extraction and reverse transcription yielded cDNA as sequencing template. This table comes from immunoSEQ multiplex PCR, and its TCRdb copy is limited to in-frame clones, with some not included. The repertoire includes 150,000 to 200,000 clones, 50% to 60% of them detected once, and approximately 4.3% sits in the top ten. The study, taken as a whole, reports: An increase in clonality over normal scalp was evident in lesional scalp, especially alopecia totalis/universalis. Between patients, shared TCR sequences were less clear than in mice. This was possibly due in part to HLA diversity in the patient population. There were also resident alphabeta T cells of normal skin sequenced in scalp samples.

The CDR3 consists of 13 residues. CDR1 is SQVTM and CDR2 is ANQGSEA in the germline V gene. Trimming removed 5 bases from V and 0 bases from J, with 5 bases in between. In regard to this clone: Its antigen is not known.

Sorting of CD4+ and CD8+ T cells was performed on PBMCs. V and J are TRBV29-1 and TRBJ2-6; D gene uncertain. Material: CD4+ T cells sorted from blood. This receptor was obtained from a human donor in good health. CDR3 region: CSVQISGANVLTF. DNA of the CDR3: TGCAGCGTTCAGATCTCTGGGGCCAACGTCCTGACTTTC.